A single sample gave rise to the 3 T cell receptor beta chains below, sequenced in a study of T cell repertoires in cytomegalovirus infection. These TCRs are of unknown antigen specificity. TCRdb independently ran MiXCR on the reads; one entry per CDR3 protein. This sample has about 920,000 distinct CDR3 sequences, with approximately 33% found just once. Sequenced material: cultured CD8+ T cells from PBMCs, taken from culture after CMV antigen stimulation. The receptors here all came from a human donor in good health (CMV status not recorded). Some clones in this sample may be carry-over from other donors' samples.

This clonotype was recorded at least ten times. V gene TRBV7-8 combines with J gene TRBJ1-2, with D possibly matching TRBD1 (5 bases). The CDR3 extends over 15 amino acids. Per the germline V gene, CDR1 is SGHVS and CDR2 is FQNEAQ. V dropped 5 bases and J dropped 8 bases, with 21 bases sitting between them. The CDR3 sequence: CASSPPDSFLGGYTF. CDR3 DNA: TGTGCCAGCAGCCCCCCCGACAGTTTTCTTGGCGGCTACACCTTC.

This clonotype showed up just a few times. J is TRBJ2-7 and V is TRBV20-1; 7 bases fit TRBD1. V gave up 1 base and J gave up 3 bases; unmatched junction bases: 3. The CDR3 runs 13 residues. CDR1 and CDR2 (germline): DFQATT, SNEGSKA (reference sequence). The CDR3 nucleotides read TGCAGTGCTAGAGGGGACAGAAACTACGAGCAGTACTTC. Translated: CSARGDRNYEQYF.

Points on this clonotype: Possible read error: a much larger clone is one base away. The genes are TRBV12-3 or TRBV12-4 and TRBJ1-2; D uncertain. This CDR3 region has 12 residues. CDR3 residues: CANSTANYGYTF. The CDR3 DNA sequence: TGTGCCAACAGTACGGCCAACTATGGCTACACCTTC.